What follows describes a single T cell receptor (beta chain). What it binds is not known. The entry originates in a study of regulatory dendritic cells for organ transplantation. The data were produced by immunoSEQ multiplex PCR, yet TCRdb's version contains in-frame clones alone and is incomplete. The sample shows some 5,700 clones, roughly 67% of them seen only once. With 10 bases clipped from V and 2 bases from J, the junction kept 12 bases outside the gene matches. CDR1 and CDR2 from the germline V gene are LNHDA and SQIVND (reference sequence). CDR3 size: 16 residues. Overall study findings and caveats: The most alloreactive TCR clonotypes were found in resting memory CD8+ cells.

Naive CD45RA+ and memory CD45RO+ CD4+ or CD8+ T cells were FACS-sorted. Sequenced: memory CD8+ T cells from blood. Subset here: CD45RO+ memory T cells. The chain employs TRBV19 and TRBJ2-2; 8 nucleotides align to TRBD2. This receptor was identified in a human donor in good health. CDR3: CATWDWAGGNTGELFF. CDR3 in DNA: TGTGCCACCTGGGATTGGGCGGGGGGAAACACCGGGGAGCTGTTTTTT.